The 9 T cell receptor beta chains in this list originate from one sample, sequenced in a study of blood T cell repertoires in COVID-19. Sequencing was performed with immunoSEQ multiplex PCR; in TCRdb, only in-frame clones are kept and a portion is missing. Altogether just under 95,000 clones are present, roughly 75% being singletons, with the ten largest covering about 8.4%. The sequenced material came from peripheral blood. These receptors all come from a man aged 45-65 years who had recovered from COVID-19.

The chain recombines TRBV7-2 with TRBJ1-2, with TRBD1 matching 7 bases. The ends lost 5 bases at V and 4 bases at J; junction bases unmatched: 7. Germline CDR1 and CDR2: SGHTA and FQGNSA. This CDR3 has 14 amino acids. This chain's CDR3 is CASSPQGGSYGYTF. As DNA, the CDR3 is TGTGCCAGCAGCCCCCAGGGGGGAAGCTATGGCTACACCTTC.

The chain joins TRBV29-1 to TRBJ2-1; 9 nucleotides agree with TRBD2. The CDR3 loop spans 14 amino acids. Trimming removed 3 bases from V and 7 bases from J; junction bases left unmatched: 7. Germline V gene sequence: CDR1 SQVTM, CDR2 ANQGSEA. CDR3: CSVEGGRERNEQFF. CDR3 DNA: TGCAGCGTTGAGGGCGGGAGGGAAAGAAATGAGCAGTTCTTC.

This clone was seen a single time. This chain links TRBV15 with TRBJ2-3, with 10 positions matching TRBD1. Germline V gives CDR1 LNHNV, CDR2 YYDKDF (reference sequence). Trimming at V came to 5 bases and at J to 5 bases, leaving 13 bases not matched to a gene. This CDR3 contains 17 residues. The CDR3 loop reads CATSPGPDRGFEDTQYF. CDR3 nucleotides: TGTGCCACCAGCCCAGGGCCGGACAGGGGGTTCGAAGATACGCAGTATTTT. The full variable domain, completed using reference TRBV15 and TRBJ2-3, is DAMVIQNPRYQVTQFGKPVTLSCSQTLNHNVMYWYQQKSSQAPKLLFHYYDKDFNNEADTPDNFQSRRPNTSFCFLDIRSPGLGDTAMYLCATSPGPDRGFEDTQYFGPGTRLTVL.

This clone occurred a few times. V usage is TRBV10-3 and J usage is TRBJ1-6; no clear D gene. Trimming took off 0 bases at V and 7 bases at J, with 7 bases between the two ends. The CDR3 extends over 14 amino acids. Germline V CDR1 and CDR2: ENHRY, SYGVKD. CDR3 DNA: TGTGCCATCAGTGAGTCGGCAAGAAATTCACCCCTCCACTTT. Translating gives CAISESARNSPLHF.

J is TRBJ1-2 and V is TRBV19; 7 nucleotides match TRBD1. Looked up from germline, CDR1 is LNHDA and CDR2 is SQIVND (reference sequence). CDR3 length equals 17 residues. J was trimmed by 2 bases and V by 4 bases; bases with no gene match: 13. In DNA, the CDR3 is TGTGCCAGTAGTACAATCCGGGACAGAAATTTAAACTATGGCTACACCTTC. This gives the protein CASSTIRDRNLNYGYTF.

V is TRBV11-2 and J is TRBJ2-7, with 12 positions matching TRBD2. V trimming: 1 base; J trimming: 7 bases; junction bases outside the gene matches: 5. The V gene's germline CDR1 is SGHAT and CDR2 FQNNGV. The CDR3 is 15 residues long. CDR3 region: CASSLGTSGAREQYF. DNA of the CDR3: TGTGCCAGCAGCTTAGGGACTAGCGGGGCTCGGGAGCAGTACTTC.

V and J are TRBV28 and TRBJ2-7; D not certain. V was clipped by 1 base and J by 7 bases, with 11 bases between them. Germline V gene lookup returns CDR1 MDHEN and CDR2 SYDVKM. The CDR3 loop spans 13 amino acids. The CDR3 protein is CASSLSPGREQYF. The DNA for the CDR3 is TGTGCCAGCAGTTTATCCCCAGGAAGAGAGCAGTACTTC.

V gene TRBV3-1 (or the pseudogene TRBV3-2) combines with J gene TRBJ2-7, with 7 bases matching TRBD1. The V segment lost 4 bases and the J segment 2 bases; nucleotides outside the gene matches: 5. CDR1 and CDR2 (germline): LGHDT, YNNKEL (reference sequence). This CDR3 is built from 14 residues. CDR3: CASSPDRVAYEQYF. Written as DNA, the CDR3 is TGTGCCAGCAGCCCCGACAGGGTGGCCTACGAGCAGTACTTC.

This chain joins TRBV5-1 and TRBJ2-7; D is undetermined. The CDR3 sequence is 14 residues long. V dropped 0 bases and J dropped 2 bases, with 9 bases sitting between them. Germline V gene lookup returns CDR1 SGHRS and CDR2 YFSETQ. CDR3 loop: CASSLAVATYEQYF. The CDR3 DNA sequence: TGCGCCAGCAGCTTGGCTGTTGCTACCTACGAGCAGTACTTC.